Below, 26 T cell receptor beta chains from the same sample are listed, as sequenced in a study of T cell responses to AZD1222 COVID-19 vaccine. The data were produced by immunoSEQ multiplex PCR, yet TCRdb's version contains in-frame clones alone and is incomplete. The profile shows roughly 150,000 clones, around 88% of them singletons. Sequencing used peripheral blood, obtained on day 0 of AZD1222 vaccination. These receptors all stem from an adult in good health.

The chain joins TRBV6-2 or TRBV6-3 to TRBJ2-7; D gene uncertain. Germline V gene sequence: CDR1 MNHEY, CDR2 SVGEGT. CDR3 length: 13 amino acids. V gave up 6 bases and J gave up 1 base, with 10 bases separating them. DNA for the CDR3: TGTGCCAGCAGCCTAGGCAGGTCCTACGAGCAGTACTTC. Protein: CASSLGRSYEQYF.

The gene calls are TRBV7-3 and TRBJ1-5; D is unclear. This CDR3 comprises 13 residues. The germline V gene encodes CDR1 SGHTA and CDR2 FQGTGA. The V and J ends lost 3 bases and 0 bases respectively, with 3 bases between them. CDR3 DNA: TGTGCCAGCAGCTTGAATAGCAATCAGCCCCAGCATTTT. Translated: CASSLNSNQPQHF.

The J gene is TRBJ2-7, the V gene TRBV27; TRBD1 matches 9 bases. V lost 4 bases to trimming and J lost 3 bases; unmatched junction nucleotides: 10. Looked up from germline, CDR1 is MNHEY and CDR2 is SMNVEV (reference sequence). The CDR3 is 16 amino acids. The CDR3 protein is CASSYRVGQGSYEQYF. CDR3 nucleotide sequence: TGTGCCAGCAGTTATAGGGTTGGACAGGGGAGCTACGAGCAGTACTTC.

V and J are TRBV7-6 and TRBJ1-5; no clear D gene. This CDR3 has 18 amino acids. Germline V gene data show CDR1 as SGHVS and CDR2 as FNYEAQ. V shed 1 base and J shed 1 base, with 17 bases lying between them. CDR3 DNA: TGTGCCAGCAGCTTAGGGGTCTTCAGAGGGCGAAGCAATCAGCCCCAGCATTTT. As protein: CASSLGVFRGRSNQPQHF.

The gene calls are TRBV30 and TRBJ1-5; perhaps TRBD1 as D (5 bases). V was cut by 3 bases and J by 2 bases, with 11 bases left in between. The CDR3 length is 14 residues. The germline CDR1 and CDR2 sequences are GTSNPN and SVGIG (reference sequence). This CDR3 is CAWRRGWGNQPQHF. Here the CDR3 DNA reads TGTGCCTGGAGAAGGGGCTGGGGCAATCAGCCCCAGCATTTT.

The rearrangement joins TRBV6-4 to TRBJ2-3; possible D gene TRBD2, 6 bases. V gave up 6 bases and J gave up 6 bases, with 16 bases separating them. Germline CDR1 is MRHNA and CDR2 is SNTAGT. This CDR3 region has 14 residues. The CDR3 spells CASSKTGEADTQYF. CDR3 nucleotides: TGTGCCAGCAGCAAAACGGGAGAGGCTGATACGCAGTATTTT.

This sequence joins TRBV19 and TRBJ1-1; D ambiguous. Looked up from germline, CDR1 is LNHDA and CDR2 is SQIVND (reference sequence). CDR3 size: 13 residues. V shed 7 bases and J shed 3 bases, with 12 bases lying between them. The chain's CDR3 is CASTEGRHTEAFF. In DNA form, the CDR3 reads TGTGCCAGTACGGAGGGCCGTCACACTGAAGCTTTCTTT. Full variable domain (remainder filled in from reference TRBV19 and TRBJ1-1): DGGITQSPKYLFRKEGQNVTLSCEQNLNHDAMYWYRQDPGQGLRLIYYSQIVNDFQKGDIAEGYSVSREKKESFPLTVTSAQKNPTAFYLCASTEGRHTEAFFGQGTRLTVV.

The chain carries TRBV28 and TRBJ1-4; D perhaps matches TRBD1 (5 bases). Deletions cut 5 bases from V and 3 bases from J, with 16 bases between. Germline-derived CDR1 and CDR2 are MDHEN and SYDVKM. The CDR3 contains 16 residues. The CDR3 protein is CASSLPSRGPNEKLFF. The CDR3 DNA is TGTGCCAGCAGTCTCCCGTCGCGGGGCCCTAATGAAAAACTGTTTTTT.

The chain combines TRBV28 with TRBJ1-6; maybe TRBD1 (5 bases). V gave up 6 bases and J gave up 10 bases, with 16 bases separating them. The CDR3 extends over 14 amino acids. Germline assignment: CDR1 MDHEN and CDR2 SYDVKM. The CDR3 nucleotides are TGTGCCAGCAGCTTGGAGACAGATGGCTCACCCCTCCACTTT. Its translation: CASSLETDGSPLHF.

The rearrangement uses TRBV12-3 or TRBV12-4 and TRBJ1-1; a possible D gene is TRBD1 (5 bases). V was shortened by 5 bases and J by 11 bases, with 12 bases between the two germline ends. The CDR3 is 11 residues long. CDR3 in amino acids: CASSPGLRAFF. The CDR3 DNA reads as TGTGCCAGCAGTCCGGGGCTTAGGGCTTTCTTT.

This clone was seen just once. The DNA for the CDR3 is TGTGCCAGCAGCCTGAGGCGTGACTATGGCTACACCTTC. Translation gives CASSLRRDYGYTF. This chain uses TRBV28 with TRBJ1-2; no firm D call. Germline CDR1 and CDR2: MDHEN and SYDVKM. The V gene lost 6 bases and the J gene lost 3 bases, with 11 bases spanning the gap. CDR3 length equals 13 residues.

As DNA, the CDR3 is TGTGCCAGCAGGGGACCGGGACAGGGGCACGAGCAGTACTTC. Translation gives CASRGPGQGHEQYF. The chain combines TRBV2 with TRBJ2-7; TRBD1 aligns across 10 bases. The length of the CDR3 is 14 residues. Germline CDR1 reads SNHLY; CDR2 reads FYNNEI. Trimming removed 6 bases from V and 5 bases from J; junction bases left unmatched: 7. The full variable domain, in which reference TRBV2 and TRBJ2-7 provide the parts outside the CDR3, is EPEVTQTPSHQVTQMGQEVILRCVPISNHLYFYWYRQILGQKVEFLVSFYNNEISEKSEIFDDQFSVERPDGSNFTLKIRSTKLEDSAMYFCASRGPGQGHEQYFGPGTRLTVT.

The gene calls are TRBV9 and TRBJ1-2, with a possible D match to TRBD1 (6 bases). The CDR3 has 14 amino acids. Trimming left V 2 bases short and J 3 bases short, with 11 bases between. Per germline, CDR1 SGDLS and CDR2 YYNGEE. Here the CDR3 DNA reads TGTGCCAGCAGCGTTAGGGGGTCGCACTATGGCTACACCTTC. Translating it yields CASSVRGSHYGYTF.

V is TRBV28 and J is TRBJ2-7; possible D gene TRBD1, 5 bases. In germline, CDR1 is MDHEN, CDR2 SYDVKM. The CDR3 has 14 amino acids. V lost 8 bases, J lost 7 bases, and 21 bases lay in between. Here the CDR3 reads CASFKDMGPLEQYF. The CDR3 DNA sequence: TGTGCCAGCTTTAAGGACATGGGCCCCCTGGAGCAGTACTTC.

This rearrangement joins TRBV4-2 to TRBJ2-3; 12 bases match TRBD2. Trimming removed 4 bases from V and 4 bases from J; junction bases left unmatched: 6. Looked up from germline, CDR1 is LGHNA and CDR2 is YNFKEQ. The CDR3 sequence is 16 residues long. The CDR3 bases are TGTGCCAGCAGCCGGGGACTAGCGGGTAGGGCAGATACGCAGTATTTT. Amino acid sequence: CASSRGLAGRADTQYF.

In its sample, this clone was seen a few times. The rearrangement joins TRBV11-2 to TRBJ1-3; no definite D call. The CDR3 is made up of 15 amino acids. Trimming shortened V by 1 base and J by 0 bases, and 7 bases separated the two germline ends. CDR1 and CDR2 (germline): SGHAT, FQNNGV. Here the CDR3 DNA reads TGTGCCAGCAGCTTAGGAGGGAGCTCTGGAAACACCATATATTTT. Encoded protein: CASSLGGSSGNTIYF.

The V and J genes are TRBV10-3 and TRBJ2-2; 10 nucleotides agree with TRBD1. Unmatched junction bases numbered 3, after V lost 6 bases and J lost 5 bases. Looked up from germline, CDR1 is ENHRY and CDR2 is SYGVKD. The CDR3 length is 14 residues. The CDR3 sequence: CAIRGTGETGELFF. The CDR3 DNA follows: TGTGCCATCAGGGGGACAGGGGAAACCGGGGAGCTGTTTTTT.

The chain combines TRBV5-1 with TRBJ2-1; D could derive from TRBD1 or TRBD2 (5 bases each). The V gene's germline CDR1 is SGHRS and CDR2 YFSETQ. The V and J ends lost 4 bases and 0 bases respectively, with 11 bases between them. This CDR3 region has 15 residues. CDR3 sequence reads: CASSPGTASYNEQFF. The CDR3 DNA follows: TGCGCCAGCAGCCCTGGGACGGCCTCCTACAATGAGCAGTTCTTC.

The CDR3 loop is CASSYQTGSYNSPLHF. Written as DNA, the CDR3 is TGTGCCAGCAGTTACCAAACAGGGTCCTATAATTCACCCCTCCACTTT. This chain joins TRBV6-6 and TRBJ1-6; tentatively, D is TRBD1 (6 bases). The germline CDR1 and CDR2 sequences are MNHNY and SVGAGI (reference sequence). The CDR3 has 16 amino acids. Trimming removed 2 bases from V and 1 base from J, with 9 bases in between.

V and J are TRBV27 and TRBJ1-1, with 8 bases identical to TRBD1. V was pared by 4 bases and J by 4 bases, with 11 bases of the junction left unmatched. The V gene's germline CDR1 is MNHEY and CDR2 SMNVEV (reference sequence). The CDR3 has 16 residues. The CDR3 coding sequence is TGTGCCAGCAGTTCCCCAAGTTTGGGACAGGCCACTGAAGCTTTCTTT. This gives the protein CASSSPSLGQATEAFF.

V gene TRBV10-3 combines with J gene TRBJ1-4, with D uncertain. V shed 3 bases and J shed 7 bases, with 9 bases lying between them. Germline CDR1 and CDR2: ENHRY and SYGVKD. The CDR3 is 13 residues long. This CDR3 reads CAISDQLFEKLFF. In DNA form, the CDR3 reads TGTGCCATCAGTGATCAGTTGTTTGAAAAACTGTTTTTT.

The V and J genes are TRBV7-6 and TRBJ1-5; TRBD1 matches at 8 bases. The V segment lost 5 bases and the J segment 4 bases; nucleotides outside the gene matches: 4. The CDR3 covers 14 residues. The germline V gene encodes CDR1 SGHVS and CDR2 FNYEAQ. CDR3 coding DNA: TGTGCCAGCAGCCCAGGGACAGGAAATCAGCCCCAGCATTTT. Its protein product is CASSPGTGNQPQHF. Full variable domain (rest looked up from reference TRBV7-6 and TRBJ1-5): GAGVSQSPRYKVTKRGQDVALRCDPISGHVSLYWYRQALGQGPEFLTYFNYEAQQDKSGLPNDRFSAERPEGSISTLTIQRTEQRDSAMYRCASSPGTGNQPQHFGDGTRLSIL.

J is TRBJ2-1 and V is TRBV19; D perhaps matches TRBD1 (5 bases). V lost 6 bases and J lost 5, with 8 bases in between. Germline loops: CDR1 LNHDA, CDR2 SQIVND (reference sequence). The CDR3 consists of 12 residues. The CDR3 DNA sequence: TGTGCCAGTAGAGACAGAGACAATGAGCAGTTCTTC. Amino acid sequence: CASRDRDNEQFF.

This clone was counted a few times. This sequence joins TRBV27 and TRBJ2-3; D may be TRBD2 (7 bases). V was clipped by 3 bases and J by 15 bases, with 25 bases between them. The germline CDR1 and CDR2 sequences are MNHEY and SMNVEV (reference sequence). This CDR3 is built from 15 residues. The CDR3 DNA is TGTGCCAGCAGTTTGGCACTAGGGGGGCTAGCGGTCGAATATTTT. Translated, it gives CASSLALGGLAVEYF.

This chain uses TRBV19 with TRBJ2-7; D unclear. Germline V gene sequence: CDR1 LNHDA, CDR2 SQIVND (reference sequence). Trimming took 6 bases from V and 2 from J, leaving 8 bases between them. The CDR3 consists of 12 residues. The CDR3 DNA is TGTGCCAGTAGCGGACCGGCCTACGAGCAGTACTTC. Translating gives CASSGPAYEQYF.

The chain couples TRBV28 to TRBJ2-1, with 7 bases aligning to TRBD2. Trimming cost V 3 bases and J 5 bases; bases outside gene matches: 10. Looked up from germline, CDR1 is MDHEN and CDR2 is SYDVKM. The CDR3 has 16 amino acids. CDR3 sequence (DNA): TGTGCCAGCAGTTTGACTGCCAGCGGGACGGACAATGAGCAGTTCTTC. Translation gives CASSLTASGTDNEQFF.